By proportion, the clone carrying this T cell receptor (beta chain) is medium-sized (0.01 to 0.1%). Its cognate antigen is unknown. This entry belongs to a study of T cell repertoires in aging, cancer and after chemotherapy. Study results and caveats: These repertoire data do not allow conclusions about immunological memory after chemotherapy. In healthy donors, age-related TCR diversity loss mainly reflected lost richness. Across the chemotherapy interval, each cancer cohort showed higher median generation probability, suggesting thymic rebound.

TRB rearrangements spanning V, D and J were amplified using mixed TRB-A/B primers. TCRdb reprocessed the multiplex PCR reads via MiXCR and lists one record per CDR3 protein. The data hold over 10,000 distinct CDR3 sequences, with over 20% observed a single time. Trimming removed 6 bases from V and 5 bases from J, with 23 bases in between. Germline lookup yields CDR1 LNHDA and CDR2 SQIVND (reference sequence). The CDR3 runs 16 residues. Amplification of TCR beta used genomic DNA extracted from peripheral blood. The V call is TRBV19, the J call TRBJ2-7, with D perhaps TRBD1 or TRBD2 (5 bases each). Sequenced sample: blood. This TCR came from a human donor in good health. CDR3 in amino acids: CASSPRRGAVGNEQYF. In nucleotides, the CDR3 is TGTGCCAGTAGCCCACGGAGAGGGGCAGTAGGAAACGAGCAGTACTTC. Supplemented by reference TRBV19 and TRBJ2-7, the full variable domain reads DGGITQSPKYLFRKEGQNVTLSCEQNLNHDAMYWYRQDPGQGLRLIYYSQIVNDFQKGDIAEGYSVSREKKESFPLTVTSAQKNPTAFYLCASSPRRGAVGNEQYFGPGTRLTVT.